These 9 T cell receptor beta chains came from one sample sequenced in a study of blood T cell repertoires in COVID-19. Libraries were prepared by immunoSEQ multiplex PCR; TCRdb keeps only in-frame clonotypes and omits some of them. The repertoire holds more than 100,000 clones, with about 79% as singletons. Material: peripheral blood. The receptors were gathered from a man between 65 and 85 years old with acute or convalescent COVID-19.

This chain links TRBV29-1 with TRBJ2-4; D possibly corresponds to TRBD1 (7 bases). V lost 3 bases and J lost 5, with 17 bases in between. The CDR3 sequence is 15 residues long. Germline-derived CDR1 and CDR2 are SQVTM and ANQGSEA. The CDR3 spells CSVDYLGRGENIQYF. DNA of the CDR3: TGCAGCGTTGATTACCTGGGCAGGGGGGAAAACATTCAGTACTTC.

The table lists this clone with a count of one. The chain combines TRBV4-3 with TRBJ2-2; tentative D call: TRBD1 (5 bases). Germline CDR1 is LGHNA and CDR2 is YSLEER. This CDR3 region has 15 residues. Trimming removed 1 base at V and 6 bases at J, with 12 bases between. CDR3 coding DNA: TGCGCCAGCAGCCAAGCCAGCCCAGGGTCCGGGGAGCTGTTTTTT. It encodes CASSQASPGSGELFF.

The V call is TRBV6-5, the J call TRBJ2-7; D may be TRBD1 (6 bases). With 7 bases removed from V and 1 base from J, the gap between germline ends came to 17 bases. Germline loops: CDR1 MNHEY, CDR2 SVGAGI. This CDR3 is built from 15 residues. Here the CDR3 DNA reads TGTGCCAGCACCCGAAAGGGGCAGGGGTCCTACGAGCAGTACTTC. Protein: CASTRKGQGSYEQYF.

To note about this clone: The same CDR3 can be traced to other DNA sequences in this sample. The chain combines TRBV5-4 with TRBJ2-1; 10 nucleotides agree with TRBD2. From germline, CDR1 is SGHNT and CDR2 YYREEE (reference sequence). This CDR3 has 16 amino acids. V trimming: 0 bases; J trimming: 4 bases; junction bases outside the gene matches: 4. The DNA for the CDR3 is TGTGCCAGCAGCTTGGGTGGAGCGGGGGGGTACAATGAGCAGTTCTTC. This encodes CASSLGGAGGYNEQFF.

The chain joins TRBV6-2 or TRBV6-3 to TRBJ2-2, with 8 bases identical to TRBD1. The V gene end was trimmed by 2 bases and the J gene end by 7 bases; junction bases not matched to a gene: 15. Germline CDR1 is MNHEY and CDR2 is SVGEGT. CDR3 length equals 18 residues. CDR3 region: CASSYAPGGARHDGELFF. DNA of the CDR3: TGTGCCAGCAGTTACGCCCCAGGGGGCGCGAGACATGACGGGGAGCTGTTTTTT.

This clone was observed a handful of times. The rearrangement links TRBV4-2 to TRBJ1-1; TRBD1 might be the D (6 bases). The CDR3 contains 13 residues. V dropped 7 bases and J dropped 1 base, with 10 bases sitting between them. The germline CDR1 and CDR2 sequences are LGHNA and YNFKEQ. Written as DNA, the CDR3 is TGTGCCAGCACCTCACAGGGGAACACTGAAGCTTTCTTT. The encoded protein is CASTSQGNTEAFF.

This clone was detected only a few times. J is TRBJ1-5 and V is TRBV27, with 8 bases fitting TRBD1. This CDR3 spans 15 amino acids. CDR1 is MNHEY, CDR2 SMNVEV, per germline (reference sequence). The ends lost 3 bases at V and 7 bases at J; junction bases unmatched: 8. The CDR3 loop reads CASSFSGQGQQPQHF. Written as DNA, the CDR3 is TGTGCCAGCAGTTTCTCTGGACAGGGTCAACAGCCCCAGCATTTT.

The chain recombines TRBV7-2 with TRBJ2-5; 8 bases fit TRBD1. This CDR3 has 14 residues. The J segment lost 6 bases and the V segment lost 5 bases, leaving 8 bases of the junction unmatched. Germline V CDR1 and CDR2: SGHTA, FQGNSA. This chain's CDR3 is CASSRGQGTKTQYF. The CDR3 nucleotides read TGTGCCAGCAGCCGCGGACAGGGAACGAAGACCCAGTACTTC.

This sequence joins TRBV4-3 and TRBJ1-1, with D possibly being TRBD1 (5 bases). The CDR3 totals 15 residues. Germline-derived CDR1 and CDR2 are LGHNA and YSLEER. Deletions cut 8 bases from V and 3 bases from J, with 19 bases between. The DNA for the CDR3 is TGCGCCAGCTCTTCAAGCGGGGGAGGGTACACTGAAGCTTTCTTT. Translated: CASSSSGGGYTEAFF.